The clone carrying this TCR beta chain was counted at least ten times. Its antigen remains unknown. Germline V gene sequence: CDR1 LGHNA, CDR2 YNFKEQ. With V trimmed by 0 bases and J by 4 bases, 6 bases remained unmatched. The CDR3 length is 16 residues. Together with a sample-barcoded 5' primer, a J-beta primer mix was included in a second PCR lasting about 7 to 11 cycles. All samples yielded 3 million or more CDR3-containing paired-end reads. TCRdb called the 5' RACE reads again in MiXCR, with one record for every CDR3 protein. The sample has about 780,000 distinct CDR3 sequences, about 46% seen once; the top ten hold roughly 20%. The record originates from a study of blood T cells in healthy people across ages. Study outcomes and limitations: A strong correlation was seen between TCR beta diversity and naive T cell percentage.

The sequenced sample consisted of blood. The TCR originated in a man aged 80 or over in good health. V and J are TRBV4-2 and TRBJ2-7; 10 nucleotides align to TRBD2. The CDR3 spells CASSQDLASGSYEQYF. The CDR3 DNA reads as TGTGCCAGCAGCCAAGATTTGGCTAGCGGGAGTTACGAGCAGTACTTC.